The 14 T cell receptor beta chains listed next were all sequenced from one sample in a study of T cells in Graves' hyperthyroidism and ophthalmopathy. Template material for amplifying TCR beta CDR3 regions consisted of RNA transcripts. In the first-round RT-PCR of the TCR CDR3, the HTBI primer set was used. TCRdb re-called the multiplex PCR reads through MiXCR, storing one row per CDR3 protein. The sample holds hundreds of thousands of distinct CDR3 sequences, around 16% seen once. Sequencing was carried out using blood. The receptors come from a woman in her thirties or forties with Graves' ophthalmopathy.

V is TRBV5-1 and J is TRBJ2-1; no definite D call. This CDR3 is built from 15 residues. V lost 4 bases to trimming and J lost 7 bases, with 18 bases between them. Looked up from germline, CDR1 is SGHRS and CDR2 is YFSETQ. The CDR3 here is CASSGIGRRANEQFF. The CDR3 coding sequence is TGCGCCAGCAGCGGGATAGGACGCCGAGCGAATGAGCAGTTCTTC.

In this sample, this clonotype turned up many times. This chain links TRBV12-3 or TRBV12-4 with TRBJ2-1; a weak D match, TRBD1 (5 bases). V was shortened by 7 bases and J by 4 bases, with 17 bases between the two germline ends. The CDR3 covers 15 residues. This chain's CDR3 is CASTLDQGPYNEQFF. The DNA of the CDR3 is TGTGCCAGCACCTTGGACCAGGGCCCTTACAATGAGCAGTTCTTC.

V gene TRBV19 combines with J gene TRBJ1-1, with a possible D match to TRBD1 (5 bases). Deletions cut 3 bases from V and 5 bases from J, with 10 bases between. CDR1 and CDR2 (germline): LNHDA, SQIVND (reference sequence). This CDR3 contains 13 residues. The CDR3 loop reads CASSILGGTEAFF. The CDR3 bases are TGTGCCAGTAGTATTTTGGGGGGGACTGAAGCTTTCTTT.

This clonotype was detected ten times or more. The chain links TRBV7-2 to TRBJ2-5; 10 bases are a match to TRBD2. CDR1 and CDR2 (germline): SGHTA, FQGNSA. V shed 1 base and J 9 bases; nucleotides not matched to a gene: 11. This CDR3 has 16 amino acids. The CDR3 loop is CASSLDFGASGSPQYF. CDR3 nucleotides: TGTGCCAGCAGCTTAGATTTCGGCGCTAGCGGGAGTCCCCAGTACTTC.

The table lists this clonotype with a few counts. V and J are TRBV20-1 and TRBJ1-2, with 7 bases identical to TRBD1. This CDR3 is built from 11 residues. Germline CDR1 reads DFQATT; CDR2 reads SNEGSKA (reference sequence). The ends lost 5 bases at V and 6 bases at J; junction bases unmatched: 3. This chain's CDR3 is CSALDRDGYTF. The DNA of the CDR3 is TGCAGTGCTCTCGACAGGGATGGCTACACCTTC.

In its sample, this clonotype was seen many times. V gene TRBV11-2 combines with J gene TRBJ2-5; D possibly corresponds to TRBD1 (6 bases). Germline V gene sequence: CDR1 SGHAT, CDR2 FQNNGV. The CDR3 loop spans 14 amino acids. Trimming shortened V by 5 bases and J by 5 bases, and 15 bases separated the two germline ends. The CDR3 nucleotides are TGTGCCAGCAGCCTAGGGGGAGATCCGGAGACCCAGTACTTC. Amino acid sequence: CASSLGGDPETQYF.

At least ten counts were recorded for this clonotype. The chain employs TRBV6-1 and TRBJ2-5; a possible D gene is TRBD1 (6 bases). Germline V gene sequence: CDR1 MNHNS, CDR2 SASEGT. The CDR3 consists of 13 residues. The germline V and J ends were trimmed by 6 bases and 2 bases, with 10 bases remaining between them. CDR3 sequence reads: CASRRDIQETQYF. The CDR3 DNA sequence: TGTGCCAGCAGAAGGGACATACAAGAGACCCAGTACTTC.

This clonotype was seen ten or more times. The V call is TRBV27, the J call TRBJ2-7; the match to TRBD1 covers 9 bases. The J segment lost 1 base and the V segment lost 5 bases, leaving 6 bases of the junction unmatched. The CDR3 extends over 15 amino acids. The germline V gene has CDR1 MNHEY and CDR2 SMNVEV (reference sequence). The chain's CDR3 is CASSPGTGISYEQYF. The CDR3 nucleotides are TGTGCCAGCAGTCCCGGGACAGGGATTTCCTACGAGCAGTACTTC.

This clonotype showed up just a few times. The rearrangement joins TRBV19 to TRBJ1-1; 12 bases fit TRBD1. The CDR3 has 17 amino acids. Trimming at V came to 7 bases and at J to 2 bases, leaving 11 bases not matched to a gene. Germline V gene data show CDR1 as LNHDA and CDR2 as SQIVND (reference sequence). This CDR3 is CASTHLGQGAGNTEAFF. The CDR3 DNA follows: TGTGCCAGTACCCATTTGGGACAGGGGGCGGGAAACACTGAAGCTTTCTTT. The whole variable domain, remainder taken from reference TRBV19 and TRBJ1-1, is DGGITQSPKYLFRKEGQNVTLSCEQNLNHDAMYWYRQDPGQGLRLIYYSQIVNDFQKGDIAEGYSVSREKKESFPLTVTSAQKNPTAFYLCASTHLGQGAGNTEAFFGQGTRLTVV.

This chain uses TRBV13 with TRBJ2-5; D gene unclear. The germline gives CDR1 PRHDT, CDR2 FYEKMQ (reference sequence). CDR3 length equals 14 residues. Trimming stripped 6 bases from V and 0 bases from J, with 11 bases between. The CDR3 DNA reads TGTGCCAGCAGATCATCTCCGTACCAAGAGACCCAGTACTTC. The encoded protein is CASRSSPYQETQYF.

This chain connects TRBV9 to TRBJ2-5; D tentatively fits TRBD1 or TRBD2 (6 bases each). V was clipped by 4 bases and J by 5 bases, with 18 bases between them. Germline values: CDR1 SGDLS, CDR2 YYNGEE. The CDR3 is made up of 15 amino acids. The CDR3 is CASSPETRQEETQYF. As DNA, the CDR3 is TGTGCCAGCAGCCCCGAGACTAGACAGGAGGAGACCCAGTACTTC.

This clonotype was found a few times. This chain connects TRBV12-5 to TRBJ2-1; D is ambiguous. Trimming left V 3 bases short and J 9 bases short, with 12 bases between. Looked up from germline, CDR1 is LGHNT and CDR2 is FRNRAP. The CDR3 consists of 13 residues. CDR3: CASGLRTMGEQFF. The CDR3, as DNA: TGTGCTAGTGGTTTACGCACAATGGGTGAGCAGTTCTTC.

The chain carries TRBV12-5 and TRBJ2-3; TRBD2 matches at 11 bases. The trim removed 5 bases at V and 4 bases at J, leaving 2 bases unmatched. This CDR3 contains 14 residues. Germline assignment: CDR1 LGHNT and CDR2 FRNRAP. The CDR3 sequence: CASGLSGGADTQYF. CDR3 sequence (DNA): TGTGCTAGTGGTCTTAGCGGGGGGGCAGATACGCAGTATTTT.

This clonotype has at least ten counts. The genes are TRBV7-9 and TRBJ2-1; D is ambiguous. V dropped 5 bases and J dropped 8 bases, with 10 bases sitting between them. The V gene's germline CDR1 is SEHNR and CDR2 FQNEAQ (reference sequence). The CDR3 is 12 amino acids. The CDR3 DNA sequence: TGTGCCAGCAGCCCAGGCGCGGATGAGCAGTTCTTC. This encodes CASSPGADEQFF.